The T cell receptor beta chain under discussion was sequenced for a study of CD8 T cells in ankylosing spondylitis. Findings and limits, study-wide: Typical of ankylosing spondylitis blood, it appeared, was a TCR beta motif of roughly eight highly homologous variants.

MiXCR, run by TCRdb on the 5' RACE reads, gives a single entry per CDR3 protein. This table holds about 330,000 distinct CDR3 sequences, under 8.5% found once. This clonotype was detected many times. The target antigen is unknown. The material sequenced was blood, either unsorted or a sorted T cell fraction (not recorded which). This receptor was identified in a male donor with ankylosing spondylitis.

CDR3 bases: TGTGCCAGCAGTCCGCTGACTAGCGGGACCGATACGCAGTATTTT. It yields the protein CASSPLTSGTDTQYF. This chain links TRBV6-1 with TRBJ2-3, with 11 bases fitting TRBD2. The V and J ends lost 5 bases and 6 bases, in that order; junction bases with no gene match: 7. CDR1 and CDR2 (germline): MNHNS, SASEGT. CDR3 length equals 15 residues.